These T cell receptor beta chains were read from a single sample in a study of blood T cells in healthy people across ages. MiXCR was run by TCRdb on the 5' RACE reads, yielding one entry per CDR3 protein. The table records some 1.6 million distinct CDR3 sequences, 30% to 35% of them present only once. Sample: blood. The receptors were sampled from a woman aged 30 to 39 in good health. Each CDR3 is given with its conserved first and last residue. A D gene is named only where the DNA matches it firmly. Rows may omit the clone size; those that give it use once, few, many or a size class.

CASSFGTRKGGETQYF | TGTGCCAGCAGTTTCGGGACTAGGAAAGGTGGAGAGACCCAGTACTTC | TRBV28 | 16 | TRBD2 | . | TRBJ2-5
CASTDGTVNTGELFF | TGCGCCAGCACCGACGGGACAGTGAACACCGGGGAGCTGTTTTTT | TRBV10-1 | 15 | TRBD1 | once | TRBJ2-2
CASSIQGTDTQYF | TGTGCCAGCAGTATACAGGGCACAGATACGCAGTATTTT | TRBV6-1 | 13 | . | many | TRBJ2-3
CATSGVDTDYGYTF | TGTGCCACCAGTGGTGTTGACACCGACTATGGCTACACCTTC | TRBV24-1 | 14 | . | . | TRBJ1-2
CASHRGNYGYTF | TGTGCCAGCCACAGGGGCAACTATGGCTACACCTTC | TRBV7-2 | 12 | TRBD1 | few | TRBJ1-2
CAIRSRALWSEQFF | TGTGCCATCAGGAGTAGAGCTCTCTGGAGTGAGCAGTTCTTC | TRBV10-3 | 14 | . | once | TRBJ2-1
CASSKDWALYEQYF | TGCGCCAGCAGCAAGGACTGGGCTCTCTACGAGCAGTACTTC | TRBV5-1 | 14 | . | . | TRBJ2-7
CASSWTSGDTQYF | TGTGCCAGCAGCTGGACTAGCGGGGATACGCAGTATTTT | TRBV7-2 | 13 | TRBD2 | . | TRBJ2-3
CASSSRTQGAGETQYF | TGCGCCAGCAGCTCGAGGACCCAGGGGGCTGGTGAGACCCAGTACTTC | TRBV5-1 | 16 | TRBD1 | . | TRBJ2-5
CSARDLTHNNEKLFF | TGCAGTGCTAGAGATTTGACACATAATAATGAAAAACTGTTTTTT | TRBV20-1 | 15 | . | . | TRBJ1-4
CASSMTSRGKNEQFF | TGTGCCAGCAGTATGACTAGTAGAGGGAAGAATGAGCAGTTCTTC | TRBV27 | 15 | . | . | TRBJ2-1
CANSPGGGNQPQHF | TGTGCCAACTCACCAGGGGGAGGCAATCAGCCCCAGCATTTT | TRBV18 | 14 | TRBD1 | . | TRBJ1-5
CASSLTISGTYNNEQFF | TGTGCCAGCAGCCTAACCATATCCGGGACTTACAACAATGAGCAGTTCTTC | TRBV6-1 | 17 | . | . | TRBJ2-1
CSAKAGGNQETQYF | TGCAGTGCTAAGGCGGGAGGGAATCAAGAGACCCAGTACTTC | TRBV20-1 | 14 | TRBD2 | . | TRBJ2-5
CASRWGGYTATDTQYF | TGTGCCAGCCGGTGGGGTGGGTATACGGCAACAGATACGCAGTATTTT | TRBV7-8 | 16 | . | . | TRBJ2-3
CASSEGTGEETQYF | TGCGCCAGCAGTGAGGGGACAGGGGAAGAGACCCAGTACTTC | TRBV5-1 | 14 | TRBD1 | few | TRBJ2-5
CASSIRIANYEQYF | TGTGCCAGCAGTATACGGATAGCGAACTACGAGCAGTACTTC | TRBV27 | 14 | . | few | TRBJ2-7
CASSYQGPANERLFF | TGTGCCAGCAGTTACCAGGGGCCCGCTAATGAAAGACTGTTTTTT | TRBV6-6 | 15 | . | . | TRBJ1-4
CSARVVTPGYEQYF | TGCAGTGCTAGAGTCGTCACCCCCGGCTACGAGCAGTACTTC | TRBV20-1 | 14 | . | . | TRBJ2-7
CASSYSSGLAGSAGTQYF | TGTGCCAGCAGTTACTCTTCCGGACTAGCGGGATCCGCTGGGACGCAGTATTTT | TRBV6-5 | 18 | TRBD2 | . | TRBJ2-3
CSAKDWTYNEQFF | TGCAGTGCCAAGGACTGGACCTACAATGAGCAGTTCTTC | TRBV20-1 | 13 | . | . | TRBJ2-1
CASEQGITQPQHF | TGTGCCAGCGAACAGGGGATAACCCAGCCCCAGCATTTT | TRBV28 | 13 | TRBD1 | . | TRBJ1-5
CASSHVSSGGASSYNEQFF | TGCGCCAGCAGCCACGTTTCTAGCGGGGGGGCTTCCTCCTACAATGAGCAGTTCTTC | TRBV4-1 | 19 | TRBD2 | . | TRBJ2-1
CASSPGQENYGYTF | TGTGCCAGCAGCCCGGGACAGGAAAACTATGGCTACACCTTC | TRBV25-1 | 14 | TRBD1 | many | TRBJ1-2
CVSSLDSLGPNTEAFF | TGTGTCAGCAGCCTGGACAGCCTCGGTCCGAACACTGAAGCTTTCTTT | TRBV3-1 | 16 | . | . | TRBJ1-1
CASSEYKGSSHEQYF | TGTGCCAGCAGTGAATACAAGGGGTCAAGTCACGAGCAGTACTTC | TRBV25-1 | 15 | . | few | TRBJ2-7
CATLPGTSSYNEQFF | TGTGCCACCCTTCCAGGGACGAGCTCCTACAATGAGCAGTTCTTC | TRBV6-1 | 15 | . | . | TRBJ2-1
CASSPFSDLASGELFF | TGTGCCAGCTCACCTTTTTCGGACCTGGCGAGCGGGGAGCTGTTTTTT | TRBV18 | 16 | . | few | TRBJ2-2
CASSLAEQQETQYF | TGTGCCAGCAGCTTAGCGGAGCAACAAGAGACCCAGTACTTC | TRBV11-2 | 14 | . | . | TRBJ2-5
CASSTPRTSGVGETQYF | TGTGCCAGCAGCACGCCTCGGACTAGCGGGGTGGGAGAGACCCAGTACTTC | TRBV28 | 17 | TRBD2 | . | TRBJ2-5
CSVGGTARKLFF | TGCAGCGTCGGCGGGACAGCGAGGAAACTGTTTTTT | TRBV29-1 | 12 | TRBD1 | many | TRBJ1-4
CASSSGGNQAEAFF | TGTGCCAGCTCATCAGGGGGTAACCAGGCCGAAGCTTTCTTT | TRBV18 | 14 | TRBD1 | . | TRBJ1-1
CASTDRGFSYEQYF | TGTGCCAGCACCGACAGGGGGTTTTCCTACGAGCAGTACTTC | TRBV28 | 14 | TRBD1 | . | TRBJ2-7
CSARGTGYNEQFF | TGCAGTGCTAGAGGGACAGGCTACAATGAGCAGTTCTTC | TRBV20-1 | 13 | TRBD1 | few | TRBJ2-1
CASSSGTSGHDEQYF | TGTGCCAGCAGCTCCGGGACTAGCGGGCACGACGAGCAGTACTTC | TRBV7-8 | 15 | TRBD2 | . | TRBJ2-7
CASSLSVNEQFF | TGTGCCAGCAGCTTATCGGTCAATGAGCAGTTCTTC | TRBV13 | 12 | . | many | TRBJ2-1
CASSLEGGTFFYTF | TGCGCCAGCAGCTTGGAAGGGGGCACCTTTTTCTACACCTTC | TRBV5-1 | 14 | TRBD1 | few | TRBJ1-2
CASTGGRVETQYF | TGTGCCAGCACCGGTGGAAGGGTCGAGACCCAGTACTTC | TRBV12-3/TRBV12-4 | 13 | . | few | TRBJ2-5
CASSLGSGGLQETQYF | TGTGCCAGCAGCTTAGGTAGCGGGGGGCTCCAAGAGACCCAGTACTTC | TRBV7-3 | 16 | TRBD2 | many | TRBJ2-5
CASSLGSDRDNEQFF | TGCGCCAGCAGCTTGGGGTCCGACAGGGACAATGAGCAGTTCTTC | TRBV5-1 | 15 | TRBD1 | . | TRBJ2-1
CSAGDLGQNPLLMNGYTF | TGCAGTGCTGGAGACCTGGGACAGAACCCGCTACTTATGAATGGCTACACCTTC | TRBV20-1 | 18 | TRBD1 | few | TRBJ1-2
CSAVPGTSGSNEQFF | TGCAGTGCTGTACCGGGGACTAGCGGGAGCAATGAGCAGTTCTTC | TRBV20-1 | 15 | TRBD2 | few | TRBJ2-1
CASSSRIDYEQYF | TGTGCCAGCAGCTCGCGGATTGACTACGAGCAGTACTTC | TRBV13 | 13 | . | many | TRBJ2-7
CASSSPPGVASTDTQYF | TGTGCCAGCAGTTCCCCCCCGGGCGTAGCTAGCACAGATACGCAGTATTTT | TRBV28 | 17 | . | . | TRBJ2-3
CASSSTDKKSYEQYF | TGTGCCAGCAGTTCCACGGACAAGAAATCCTACGAGCAGTACTTC | TRBV6-5 | 15 | . | few | TRBJ2-7
CASSAAGTSGSFTQETQYF | TGTGCCAGCAGCGCCGCCGGGACTAGCGGGAGTTTTACCCAAGAGACCCAGTACTTC | TRBV9 | 19 | TRBD2 | . | TRBJ2-5
CASSAPLGRHDEQYF | TGTGCCAGCAGCGCCCCCCTCGGGCGTCACGACGAGCAGTACTTC | TRBV7-9 | 15 | . | . | TRBJ2-7